Below are 2 T cell receptor beta chains sequenced from a single sample in a study of identical twins' blood T cells. Each CDR3 protein gets one entry after TCRdb re-called the 5' RACE reads with MiXCR. Of a few hundred thousand distinct CDR3 sequences listed, 28% are singletons. The specimen sequenced was PBMCs. The source is a woman between 18 and 50 years old in good health.

The V and J genes are TRBV12-3 or TRBV12-4 and TRBJ1-5; tentative D call: TRBD1 (5 bases). V was pared by 3 bases and J by 4 bases, with 13 bases between. This CDR3 has 15 residues. CDR3 bases: TGTGCCAGCAGTTTCGGGGCCCAGGTGAATCAGCCCCAGCATTTT. The encoded protein is CASSFGAQVNQPQHF.

In its sample, this clonotype was seen a few times. The chain has TRBV29-1 and TRBJ2-3; TRBD2 aligns across 10 bases. CDR3 length equals 14 residues. V dropped 7 bases and J dropped 5; count of bases not matched to a gene: 9. Germline values: CDR1 SQVTM, CDR2 ANQGSEA. The CDR3 region is CSGTLAGEGDTQYF. The CDR3 DNA reads as TGCAGCGGAACCCTAGCGGGGGAAGGAGATACGCAGTATTTT.